The table lists the clone carrying this T cell receptor (beta chain) with a few counts. Antigen unknown. Time point denoted: after dendritic cell vaccination, including at tumor progression/relapse. Primers: 60 V beta forward and 13 J beta reverse. Sequencing was performed with immunoSEQ multiplex PCR; in TCRdb, only in-frame clones are kept and a portion is missing. The sample shows 100,000 or so clones, around 80% of them seen only once. These data originate in a study of glioma-infiltrating T cells after dendritic cell vaccination. Whole-study context: Autologous tumor lysate was loaded overnight onto monocyte-derived dendritic cells grown about 7 days with IL-4 and GM-CSF. General study findings and limits: Higher pretreatment TIL content predicted longer progression-free time and survival. Higher TCR clonality did not directly relate to longer survival.

V lost 3 bases and J lost 5; bases outside the gene matches: 6. This CDR3 contains 15 residues. The germline CDR1 and CDR2 sequences are SGHTA and FQGNSA. The specimen comprised blood, sampled after dendritic cell vaccination. The rearrangement joins TRBV7-2 to TRBJ2-2; 7 bases map to TRBD2. The source of this sequence is a human donor with glioblastoma. The CDR3 sequence: CASSFEPSGTGELFF. The CDR3 DNA reads as TGTGCCAGCAGCTTCGAGCCTAGCGGAACCGGGGAGCTGTTTTTT.